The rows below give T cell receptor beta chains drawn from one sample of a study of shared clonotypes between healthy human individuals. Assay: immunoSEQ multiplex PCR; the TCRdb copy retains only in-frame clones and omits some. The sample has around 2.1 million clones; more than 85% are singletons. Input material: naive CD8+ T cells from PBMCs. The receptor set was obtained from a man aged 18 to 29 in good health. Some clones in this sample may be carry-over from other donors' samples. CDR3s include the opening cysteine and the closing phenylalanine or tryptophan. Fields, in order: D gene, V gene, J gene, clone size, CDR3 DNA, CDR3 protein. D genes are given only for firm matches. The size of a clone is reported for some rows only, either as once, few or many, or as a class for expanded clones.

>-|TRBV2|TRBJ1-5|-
TGTGCCAGCAGTTCCGGCAATCAGCCCCAGCATTTT
CASSSGNQPQHF
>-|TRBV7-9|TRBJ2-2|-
TGTGCCAGCAGCTTAGGGGCAGCACCACCCGGGGAGCTGTTTTTT
CASSLGAAPPGELFF
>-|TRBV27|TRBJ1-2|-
TGTGCCAGCTCGGGGGGCGACGGCTACACCTTC
CASSGGDGYTF
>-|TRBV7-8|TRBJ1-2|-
TGTGCCAGCAGCCCTGGGGGGGCATTCTATGGCTACACCTTC
CASSPGGAFYGYTF
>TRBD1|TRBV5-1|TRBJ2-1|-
TGCGCCAGCAGCTCCATACCCGGGACAGGGTGGAATGAGCAGTTCTTC
CASSSIPGTGWNEQFF
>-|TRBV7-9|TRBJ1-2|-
TGTGCCAGCAGCCCACGGCCGACAGATCTCATTCACTATGGCTACACCTTC
CASSPRPTDLIHYGYTF
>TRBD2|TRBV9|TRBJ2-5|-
TGTGCCAGCAGCCCTCCCTATGGAGCGGGACACCAAGAGACCCAGTACTTC
CASSPPYGAGHQETQYF
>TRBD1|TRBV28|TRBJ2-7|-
TGTGCCAGCAGCGCGCCCCCGGGACAGGGGTGGGACTACGAGCAGTACTTC
CASSAPPGQGWDYEQYF
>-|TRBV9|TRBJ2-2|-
TGTGCCAGCAGCGTAGCTGGTCCAGAAACCGGGGAGCTGTTTTTT
CASSVAGPETGELFF
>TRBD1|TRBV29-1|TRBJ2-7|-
TGCAGCGCTGGGGACAGATCCTACGAGCAGTACTTC
CSAGDRSYEQYF
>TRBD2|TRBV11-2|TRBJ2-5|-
TGTGCCAGCAGCTTAGACGGGACTAGCGGACAGACCCAGTACTTC
CASSLDGTSGQTQYF
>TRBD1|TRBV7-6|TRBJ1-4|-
TGTGCCAGCAGCCGGGGACAGCCTAATGAAAAACTGTTTTTT
CASSRGQPNEKLFF
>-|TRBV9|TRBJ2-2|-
TGTGCCAGCAGCGTAGCAGGACCCCTGAACACCGGGGAGCTGTTTTTT
CASSVAGPLNTGELFF
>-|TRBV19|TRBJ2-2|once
TGTGCCAGTACGGAAAGGGAGAGGACCGGGGAGCTGTTTTTT
CASTERERTGELFF
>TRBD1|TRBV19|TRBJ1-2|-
TGTGCCAGTAGTGGGGACAGGGGGCTGGATGGCTACACCTTC
CASSGDRGLDGYTF
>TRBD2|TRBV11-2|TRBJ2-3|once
TGTGCCAGCAGCTTACTTCGTGGCGGGAGGAACACAGATACGCAGTATTTT
CASSLLRGGRNTDTQYF
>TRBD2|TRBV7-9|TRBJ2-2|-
TGTGCCAGCAGCTTAGCGCGCGGGAGTCCCGGGGAGCTGTTTTTT
CASSLARGSPGELFF
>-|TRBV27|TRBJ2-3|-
TGTGCCAGCAGCCAACTTGGCCAGACTACTTACACAGATACGCAGTATTTT
CASSQLGQTTYTDTQYF
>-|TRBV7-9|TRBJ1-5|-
TGTGCCAGCAGCCTAGGGCTCAATCAGCCCCAGCATTTT
CASSLGLNQPQHF
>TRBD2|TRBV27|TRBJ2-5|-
TGTGCCAGCAGTGGGACTAGCGGGGAGACCCAGTACTTC
CASSGTSGETQYF
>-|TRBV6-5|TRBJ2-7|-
TGTGCCAGCAGCCATCGGAGGACGTCCTCCTACGAGCAGTACTTC
CASSHRRTSSYEQYF
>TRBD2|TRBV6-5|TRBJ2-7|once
TGTGCCAGCAGTTACTCGAGCGGGATCTCCTACGAGCAGTACTTC
CASSYSSGISYEQYF
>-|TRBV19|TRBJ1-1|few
TGTGCCAGTAGTGTCAGACAGGAAGTTGGCACTGAAGCTTTCTTT
CASSVRQEVGTEAFF
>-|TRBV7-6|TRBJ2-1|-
TGTGCCAGCAGCTTAGCCGGGAGTACCTACAATGAGCAGTTCTTC
CASSLAGSTYNEQFF
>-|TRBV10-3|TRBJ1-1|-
TGTGCCATCAGTGAGTCGGCCGACAGTAGGAAAACTGAAGCTTTCTTT
CAISESADSRKTEAFF
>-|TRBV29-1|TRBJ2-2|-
TGCAGCGTTGAAAGTCAGGAAAGGGACACCGGGGAGCTGTTTTTT
CSVESQERDTGELFF
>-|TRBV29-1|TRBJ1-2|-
TGCAGCGTTGATAATATTGACACCAACTATGGCTACACCTTC
CSVDNIDTNYGYTF
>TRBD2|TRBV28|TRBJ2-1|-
TGTGCCAGCAGTAGTGGACTAGCGGGGGCCAATGAGCAGTTCTTC
CASSSGLAGANEQFF
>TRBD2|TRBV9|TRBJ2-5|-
TGTGCCAGCAGCGGCGAGGTTGAGGGGAGGGCCAATGCTGAGACCCAGTACTTC
CASSGEVEGRANAETQYF
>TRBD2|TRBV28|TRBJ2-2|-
TGTGCCAGCAGTTTGGGGGAGGGTATGGTCGGGGAGCTGTTTTTT
CASSLGEGMVGELFF
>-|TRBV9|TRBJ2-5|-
TGTGCCAGCAGCGGACCTGAGGGTCAAGAGACCCAGTACTTC
CASSGPEGQETQYF
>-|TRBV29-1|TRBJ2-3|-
TGCAGCGTTAAAGAGGGGGGGGCAGATACGCAGTATTTT
CSVKEGGADTQYF
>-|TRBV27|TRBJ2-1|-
TGTGCCAGCAGTCAGGCCCGAGAGTCCTACAATGAGCAGTTCTTC
CASSQARESYNEQFF
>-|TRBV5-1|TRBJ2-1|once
TGCGCCAGCAGCTTGGAGGTTTGGGCTGGGACGGGTACTGAGCAGTTCTTC
CASSLEVWAGTGTEQFF
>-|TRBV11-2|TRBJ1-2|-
TGTGCCAGCAGCTTTCAAGGCACGTCGTATGGCTACACCTTC
CASSFQGTSYGYTF
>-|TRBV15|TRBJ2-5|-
TGTGCCACCGCGGGCAGACTAAACGACCTAGGAGAGACCCAGTACTTC
CATAGRLNDLGETQYF
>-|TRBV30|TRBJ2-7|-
TGTGCCTGGAGTGTAGGGGGGCCCAACGAGCAGTACTTC
CAWSVGGPNEQYF
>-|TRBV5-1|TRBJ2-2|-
TGCGCCAGCAGCGATACAGTGCATTACACCGGGGAGCTGTTTTTT
CASSDTVHYTGELFF
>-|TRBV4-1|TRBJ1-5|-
TGCGCCAGCAGCCAAGAGGTGCAGACAGCTCAGCCCCAGCATTTT
CASSQEVQTAQPQHF
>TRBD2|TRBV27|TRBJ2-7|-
TGTGCCAGCAGTCCGAGGGGGGGACTAGCCTCCTACGAGCAGTACTTC
CASSPRGGLASYEQYF
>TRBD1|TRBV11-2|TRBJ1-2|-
TGTGCCAGCAGCCTAAGACAGGGGGTTGGCTACACCTTC
CASSLRQGVGYTF
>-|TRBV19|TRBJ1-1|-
TGTGCCATTAACAGCGGGATGAACACTGAAGCTTTCTTT
CAINSGMNTEAFF
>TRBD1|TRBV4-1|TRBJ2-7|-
TGCGCCAGCAGCCTCCTGACAGGGGGCTTGGACGAGCAGTACTTC
CASSLLTGGLDEQYF
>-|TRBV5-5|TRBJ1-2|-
TGTGCCAGCAGCCCCCGGGAGACAGGCCCTAACTATGGCTACACCTTC
CASSPRETGPNYGYTF
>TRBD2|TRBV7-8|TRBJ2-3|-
TGTGCCAGCAGCTTAGCCGGGACTAGGTGGAACGGAGATACGCAGTATTTT
CASSLAGTRWNGDTQYF
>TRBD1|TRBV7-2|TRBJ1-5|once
TGTGCCAGCAGCCCCCGGGACAGGGAAGGTCAGCCCCAGCATTTT
CASSPRDREGQPQHF
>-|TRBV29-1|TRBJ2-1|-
TGCAGCGTTGAAGGTGGGGGGAAAGGCTCCTACAATGAGCAGTTCTTC
CSVEGGGKGSYNEQFF
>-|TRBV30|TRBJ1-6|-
TGTGCCTGGAGTGTGGGGGCAGGTAATTCACCCCTCCACTTT
CAWSVGAGNSPLHF
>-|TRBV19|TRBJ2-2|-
TGTGCCAGTAGTATTACGGGGGTCGGGGAGCTGTTTTTT
CASSITGVGELFF
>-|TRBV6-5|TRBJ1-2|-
TGTGCCAGCAGTTACGGGCAGTTCAACTATGGCTACACCTTC
CASSYGQFNYGYTF
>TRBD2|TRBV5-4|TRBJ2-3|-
TGTGCCAGCAGTCCCGGGACTAGCGGGTCGAACACAGATACGCAGTATTTT
CASSPGTSGSNTDTQYF
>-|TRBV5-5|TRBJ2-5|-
TGTGCCAGCAGCTTGACAGACTTGCAAGAGACCCAGTACTTC
CASSLTDLQETQYF
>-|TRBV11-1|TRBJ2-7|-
TGTGCCAGCAGTTACCCAGAGGGGGACTACGAGCAGTACTTC
CASSYPEGDYEQYF